Sequencing of this T cell receptor beta chain was carried out in a study of Graves' ophthalmopathy and Graves' hyperthyroidism. Remarks on this clonotype: This clone may be a read error of a much larger clone one base away.

The authors amplified TCR beta CDR3 regions from RNA transcripts. First-round RT-PCR relied on HTBI primers, and a second-round multiplex PCR came next. A single record per CDR3 protein comes from TCRdb applying MiXCR to the multiplex PCR reads. The sample records hundreds of thousands of distinct CDR3 sequences, around 40% being singletons. There are 14 residues in the CDR3. Germline assignment: CDR1 SGHVS and CDR2 FQNEAQ. V and J are TRBV7-8 and TRBJ1-4; D call uncertain. Sequencing was performed on peripheral blood. The sequence was collected from an adult man with Graves' ophthalmopathy. CDR3 coding DNA: TGTGCCAGCAGCCCTCGAGCAACTAATGAAGAACTGTTTTTT. It translates to CASSPRATNEELFF.